Sequencing of this T cell receptor (beta chain) was carried out in a study of regulatory T cells. Study observations and caveats: In CD3G-deficient patients, conventional CD4+ T cells were enriched for hydrophobic CDR3 residues at positions 6 and 7.

Primers: 52 TRBV forward and 13 TRBJ reverse. Repertoires were generated with immunoSEQ multiplex PCR, while TCRdb's copy carries only in-frame clones and drops some. Of tens of thousands of clones in the sample, nearly 95% were seen once. Sorting split CD4+ cells into CD25-high CD127-low Tregs and CD25-low CD127-high conventional T cells. Remarks on this clone: The antigen is not known.

V gave up 4 bases and J gave up 5 bases; unmatched junction bases: 6. The CDR3 runs to 16 residues. Germline CDR1 is SGHRS and CDR2 is YFSETQ. The V and J genes are TRBV5-1 and TRBJ2-1; 13 positions agree with TRBD2. Sequenced input: conventional CD4+ T cells sorted from blood. This TCR was sampled from a child under 10 years old with CD3G deficiency. The CDR3 is CASSIRLAGGNNEQFF. The CDR3 DNA follows: TGCGCCAGCAGCATACGACTAGCGGGAGGCAACAATGAGCAGTTCTTC.